Listed below are T cell receptor beta chains from one sample, sequenced in a study of blood T cell repertoires in COVID-19. Some clones are missing from TCRdb's copy, which holds only in-frame ones; the method was immunoSEQ multiplex PCR. The sample comprises approximately 240,000 clones, roughly 82% of which are singletons, and about 1.5% rests with the top ten. Sequences were obtained from peripheral blood. The origin of the receptors is a woman aged 40 to 50 who had recovered from COVID-19. The CDR3 runs from the conserved cysteine through the conserved F or W. Fields, in order: V gene, clone size, D gene, J gene, CDR3 DNA, CDR3 protein. A D gene is named only where the DNA matches it firmly. For some rows the clone size is stated as once, few or many, or as a class when expanded; others skip it.

>TRBV3-1/TRBV3-2|.|TRBD2|TRBJ2-1
TGTGCCAGCAGCCTGGGACTAGCGGGCGAGCAGTTCTTC
CASSLGLAGEQFF
>TRBV27|.|TRBD2|TRBJ2-3
TGTGCCAGCAGAACCCTTAGCGGGGGGGTAAGAGATACGCAGTATTTT
CASRTLSGGVRDTQYF
>TRBV19|.|.|TRBJ1-6
TGTGCCAGTAGTATATCCGGCCAGGGGAGCCATATTGGGTCACCCCTCCACTTT
CASSISGQGSHIGSPLHF
>TRBV19|once|.|TRBJ1-3
TGTGCCAGTAGTATTAGGAGCTCTGGAAACACCATATATTTT
CASSIRSSGNTIYF
>TRBV6-5|.|TRBD1|TRBJ1-1
TGTGCCAGCAGTCGGGACAGGGAAGCTTTCTTT
CASSRDREAFF
>TRBV28|.|TRBD1|TRBJ1-1
TGTGCCAGCAGTTTATCGGCAGGGGGGAGTGTGAACACTGAAGCTTTCTTT
CASSLSAGGSVNTEAFF
>TRBV6-2/TRBV6-3|.|.|TRBJ2-4
TGTGCCAGCAGCCGCGCGGGGGCCCTAGCCAAAAACATTCAGTACTTC
CASSRAGALAKNIQYF
>TRBV2|.|.|TRBJ2-1
TGTGCCAGCAGTGAAGCGCTAATGGATGAGCAGTTCTTC
CASSEALMDEQFF
>TRBV24-1|.|TRBD1|TRBJ1-2
TGTGCCACCAGTGGGGGGACAGGGGCCCCTGAGGGCTACACCTTC
CATSGGTGAPEGYTF
>TRBV10-3|.|TRBD1|TRBJ2-4
TGTGCCATCAGTGAGACGACAGGGGAACGAATTCAGTACTTC
CAISETTGERIQYF
>TRBV2|.|.|TRBJ1-5
TGTGCCAGCAGGGATGACAGGAATCAGCCCCAGCATTTT
CASRDDRNQPQHF
>TRBV14|.|.|TRBJ1-1
TGTGCCAGCAGCCGAGTCTCGAACACTGAAGCTTTCTTT
CASSRVSNTEAFF
>TRBV4-3|.|TRBD2|TRBJ2-1
TGCGCCAGCAGCCCACTAGCGGGGAGTCTCAGTGAGCAGTTCTTC
CASSPLAGSLSEQFF
>TRBV2|once|TRBD2|TRBJ2-1
TGTGCCAGCAGTGATCTAGCGGGGGAATACAATGAGCAGTTCTTC
CASSDLAGEYNEQFF
>TRBV25-1|.|TRBD1|TRBJ2-6
TGTGCCAGCAGTGAATCGGGACAGGCGTTTTCTGGGGCCAACGTCCTGACTTTC
CASSESGQAFSGANVLTF
>TRBV5-4|once|TRBD1|TRBJ2-3
TGTGCCAGCAGCAACCCGACAGGGGATGGCGCAGATACGCAGTATTTT
CASSNPTGDGADTQYF
>TRBV30|.|.|TRBJ1-6
TGTGCCTGGAACAGGGATAATTCACCCCTCCACTTT
CAWNRDNSPLHF
>TRBV10-3|once|.|TRBJ1-2
TGTGCCATCAATGCGGGGGCTTCAGCGGCTAACTATGGCTACACCTTC
CAINAGASAANYGYTF
>TRBV6-5|.|.|TRBJ1-2
TGTGCCAGCAGTCCAGAAACGCAGGGTTCCTTTGGCTACACCTTC
CASSPETQGSFGYTF
>TRBV18|.|.|TRBJ1-6
TGTGCCAGCTCACCAAACAGGGATGGCTCACCCCTCCACTTT
CASSPNRDGSPLHF
>TRBV12-3/TRBV12-4|.|.|TRBJ1-4
TGTGCCAGCAGTTTAAGGCAGGGTGAAAAACTGTTTTTT
CASSLRQGEKLFF
>TRBV20-1|.|.|TRBJ2-5
TGCAGTGCTACATCCTATCAGACCCAGTACTTC
CSATSYQTQYF
>TRBV7-8|.|.|TRBJ1-2
TGTGCCAGCAGCATCCCCTCGGACAGAAAAAACTATGGCTACACCTTC
CASSIPSDRKNYGYTF
>TRBV7-9|.|.|TRBJ1-2
TGTGCCAGCAGCCTGGACGAGGGTTGCACCTTC
CASSLDEGCTF
>TRBV3-1/TRBV3-2|.|TRBD1|TRBJ2-3
TGTGCCAGCAGCCAGGGGACAGGGAGCACAGATACGCAGTATTTT
CASSQGTGSTDTQYF
>TRBV5-1|.|TRBD1|TRBJ2-1
TGCGCCAGCAGCTTGGTAGAGGGGGCCTCCTACAATGAGCAGTTCTTC
CASSLVEGASYNEQFF
>TRBV9|.|TRBD1|TRBJ2-1
TGTGCCAGCAGCCCTCTCGAGTACAGGGGATTTACGTCCTACAATGAGCAGTTCTTC
CASSPLEYRGFTSYNEQFF
>TRBV6-1|.|.|TRBJ1-5
TGTGCCAGCAGTGAGAGTGGGCCCAATCAGCCCCAGCATTTT
CASSESGPNQPQHF
>TRBV24-1|.|.|TRBJ1-2
TGTGCCACCAGTGAAGCAAATTATGGCTACACCTTC
CATSEANYGYTF
>TRBV7-2|.|.|TRBJ2-7
TGTGCCAGCAGTCGGCAGGGACAAAATGGTTACGAGCAGTACTTC
CASSRQGQNGYEQYF
>TRBV19|.|.|TRBJ2-2
TGTGCCAGTAGCCCTGAGACAGCAGGGGCGGCCGGGGAGCTGTTTTTT
CASSPETAGAAGELFF
>TRBV19|.|.|TRBJ2-3
TGTGCCAGTAGTATTATAGGGGGGGGATATGGTGGAGATACGCAGTATTTT
CASSIIGGGYGGDTQYF
>TRBV2|.|.|TRBJ2-7
TGTGCCAGCAGTGTCTCCTCCTACGAGCAGTACTTC
CASSVSSYEQYF
>TRBV7-2|.|TRBD1|TRBJ1-2
TGTGCCAGCAGCTCTACCCCGGACAGGCGAAAAGGCTACACCTTC
CASSSTPDRRKGYTF
>TRBV14|.|.|TRBJ2-6
TGTGCCAGCAGCCAAGGCAGCGAGGTTACTGGGGCCAACGTCCTGACTTTC
CASSQGSEVTGANVLTF
>TRBV24-1|.|TRBD1|TRBJ2-2
TGTGCCACCGGAAGGGACAGGGGGCGGACCGGGGAGCTGTTTTTT
CATGRDRGRTGELFF
>TRBV7-8|.|TRBD1|TRBJ1-6
TGTGCCAGCCGTGGGACAGGGACACTTACCGGGAATTCACCCCTCCACTTT
CASRGTGTLTGNSPLHF
>TRBV18|.|TRBD1|TRBJ1-1
TGTGCCAGCTCACCTAACAGGGGAGAGACTGAAGCTTTCTTT
CASSPNRGETEAFF
>TRBV20-1|few|.|TRBJ2-7
TGCAGTGCTAGTACTAGGGCAATAGGCGATGACGAGCAGTACTTC
CSASTRAIGDDEQYF
>TRBV11-2|.|.|TRBJ1-1
TGTGCCAGCAGCTGGAGCGGCACTGAAGCTTTCTTT
CASSWSGTEAFF
>TRBV5-4|.|.|TRBJ1-1
TGTGCCAGCAGCTTGAAAACAGCGAACACTGAAGCTTTCTTT
CASSLKTANTEAFF
>TRBV10-3|.|.|TRBJ2-3
TGTGCCATCAGTGCCAATATAAGGGGGACGAATACGCAGTATTTT
CAISANIRGTNTQYF
>TRBV10-3|.|TRBD1|TRBJ1-2
TGTGCAGCCGGGACAGACCCCTATGGCTACACCTTC
CAAGTDPYGYTF
>TRBV9|.|TRBD1|TRBJ1-4
TGTGCCAGCAGCGGAGGACAGGGGGCAGGTGAAAAACTGTTTTTT
CASSGGQGAGEKLFF
>TRBV5-5|few|.|TRBJ1-2
TGTGCCAGCAGCTTGTCAGGAGGCATTTATGGCTACACCTTC
CASSLSGGIYGYTF
>TRBV7-2|few|TRBD2|TRBJ2-7
TGTGCCAGCAGCCCCACGATCGGGGGGGCGGGCGAGCAGTACTTC
CASSPTIGGAGEQYF
>TRBV4-1|.|TRBD1|TRBJ2-3
TGCGCCAGCAGCCACAAGGGGGCTGCGGGCACAGATACGCAGTATTTT
CASSHKGAAGTDTQYF